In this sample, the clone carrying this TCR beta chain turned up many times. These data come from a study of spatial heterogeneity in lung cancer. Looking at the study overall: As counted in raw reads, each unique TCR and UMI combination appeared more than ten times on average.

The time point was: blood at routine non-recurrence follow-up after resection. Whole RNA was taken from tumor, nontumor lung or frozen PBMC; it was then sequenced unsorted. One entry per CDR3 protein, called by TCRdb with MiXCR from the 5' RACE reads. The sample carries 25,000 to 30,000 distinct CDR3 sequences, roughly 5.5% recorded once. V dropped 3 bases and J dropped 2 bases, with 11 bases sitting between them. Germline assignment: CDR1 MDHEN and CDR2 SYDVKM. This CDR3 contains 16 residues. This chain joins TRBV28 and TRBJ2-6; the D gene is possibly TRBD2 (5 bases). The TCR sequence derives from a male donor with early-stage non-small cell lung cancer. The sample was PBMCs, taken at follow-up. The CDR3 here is CASSLWGEAGANVLTF. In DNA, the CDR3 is TGTGCCAGCAGTTTGTGGGGAGAGGCTGGGGCCAACGTCCTGACTTTC.